The clone carrying this T cell receptor (beta chain) was observed at least ten times. Its specificity is unknown. The CDR3 runs 11 residues. V trimming: 6 bases; J trimming: 5 bases; junction bases outside the gene matches: 3. Looked up from germline, CDR1 is DFQATT and CDR2 is SNEGSKA (reference sequence). All patients were treatment-naive before thyroid surgery. This sample is part of a study of metastatic and nonmetastatic thyroid tumors. Background on the study: It was across blood and tumor or nodule tissue from malignant and benign thyroid patients that repertoires were compared.

General observations from the study: The study reportedly found significantly higher TCR beta diversity in malignant thyroid tumors than benign nodules, in blood and tumor.

TCRdb reassembled clones from the PCR reads with MiXCR. This table has 24,000 or so clones, over 20% appearing once. The receptor was derived from a female donor with papillary thyroid cancer or a benign thyroid nodule (not recorded which). Some clones in this sample may be carry-over from other donors' samples. The chain carries TRBV20-1 and TRBJ2-5; 7 bases are shared with TRBD2. The sequencing sample was made of blood. The CDR3 DNA reads TGCAGTGCCACTAGCGTCGAGACCCAGTACTTC. Protein product: CSATSVETQYF.